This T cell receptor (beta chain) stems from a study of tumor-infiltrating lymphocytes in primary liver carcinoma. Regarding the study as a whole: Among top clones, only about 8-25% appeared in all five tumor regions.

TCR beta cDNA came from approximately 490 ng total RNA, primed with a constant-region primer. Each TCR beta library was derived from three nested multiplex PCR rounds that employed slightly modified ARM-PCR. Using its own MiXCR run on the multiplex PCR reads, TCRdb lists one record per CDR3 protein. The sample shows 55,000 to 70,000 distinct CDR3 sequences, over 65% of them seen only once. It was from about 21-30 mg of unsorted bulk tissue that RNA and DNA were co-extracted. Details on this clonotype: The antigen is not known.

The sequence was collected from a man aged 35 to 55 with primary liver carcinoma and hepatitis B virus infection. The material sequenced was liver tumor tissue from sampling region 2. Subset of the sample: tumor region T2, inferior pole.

CDR3 nucleotides: TGTGCCAGCAGTTACCTGGACGATAGAACCGGGGAGCTGTTTTTT. It yields the protein CASSYLDDRTGELFF. V is TRBV6-5 and J is TRBJ2-2; D is ambiguous. The V end lost 2 bases, the J end lost 5 bases, and 12 bases lay between the germline ends. The germline gives CDR1 MNHEY, CDR2 SVGAGI. The CDR3 loop spans 15 amino acids.